The 9 T cell receptor beta chains below all came from one sample that was sequenced in a study of T cells after yellow fever vaccination. TCRdb re-called the 5' RACE reads with MiXCR, one entry per CDR3 protein. The sample includes about 210,000 distinct CDR3 sequences, roughly 6.2% of them seen just once. The sample consisted of CD4+ T cells sorted from PBMCs, taken on the day of the yellow fever booster vaccination. The receptors shown here come from a man younger than 40 who received the YFV17D yellow fever vaccine.

Remarks on this clonotype: The junction departs from germline at one end; a sequencing error may be responsible. The chain recombines TRBV24-1 with TRBJ2-2; 8 bases are a match to TRBD1. The CDR3 runs 18 residues. In germline, CDR1 is KGHDR, CDR2 SFDVKD. CDR3 DNA: TGTGCCACCAGTGACCCTCTGCGCCGGACAGGGAACGCCGGGGAGCTGTTTTTT. This encodes CATSDPLRRTGNAGELFF.

The chain links TRBV19 to TRBJ1-1; TRBD1 matches at 10 bases. The CDR3 sequence is 15 residues long. Germline assignment: CDR1 LNHDA and CDR2 SQIVND (reference sequence). J lost 4 bases, V lost 10 bases, and 12 bases had no gene match. The CDR3 DNA is TGTGCCACTCTCGACAGGGGGCAGGGAGGCACTGAAGCTTTCTTT. Its translation: CATLDRGQGGTEAFF.

The rearrangement links TRBV7-8 to TRBJ2-7; 10 bases match TRBD1. The CDR3 has 16 residues. V lost 5 bases to trimming and J lost 3 bases; unmatched junction nucleotides: 10. Germline V gives CDR1 SGHVS, CDR2 FQNEAQ. The CDR3 loop reads CASSQETGGKRYEQYF. In DNA form, the CDR3 reads TGTGCCAGCAGCCAAGAGACAGGGGGCAAGCGCTACGAGCAGTACTTC.

Only a few counts were recorded for this clonotype. This chain connects TRBV20-1 to TRBJ2-5; D tentatively fits TRBD1 or TRBD2 (5 bases each). Trimming shortened V by 1 base and J by 5 bases, and 11 bases separated the two germline ends. The CDR3 runs 13 residues. Per the germline V gene, CDR1 is DFQATT and CDR2 is SNEGSKA (reference sequence). CDR3 coding DNA: TGCAGTGCTAGAGCCACCGGGGACGAGACCCAGTACTTC. It codes for CSARATGDETQYF.

This clonotype was counted ten times or more. V and J are TRBV9 and TRBJ2-5; a weak D match, TRBD2 (5 bases). The germline CDR1 and CDR2 sequences are SGDLS and YYNGEE. The CDR3 length is 16 residues. The V end lost 0 bases, the J end lost 2 bases, and 14 bases lay between the germline ends. The CDR3, as DNA: TGTGCCAGCAGCGTAGCGGTGAGCCCGGGACAAGAGACCCAGTACTTC. Residues: CASSVAVSPGQETQYF.

This clonotype has just a few counts. The J gene is TRBJ1-3, the V gene TRBV7-2; D might be TRBD1 (5 bases). The germline CDR1 and CDR2 sequences are SGHTA and FQGNSA. This CDR3 spans 14 amino acids. V lost 5 bases to trimming and J lost 4 bases, with 12 bases between them. The CDR3 DNA is TGTGCCAGCAGCATAGACGCAGGGGGAAACACCATATATTTT. Protein product: CASSIDAGGNTIYF.

There are many counts of this clonotype. The J gene is TRBJ1-5, the V gene TRBV7-2; D is unresolved. Trimming stripped 1 base from V and 7 bases from J, with 11 bases between. CDR1 is SGHTA and CDR2 is FQGNSA in the germline V gene. The CDR3 sequence is 14 residues long. The CDR3 DNA is TGTGCCAGCAGCTTAGTTGGGGAGGGCCAGCCCCAGCATTTT. This gives the protein CASSLVGEGQPQHF.

This clonotype was seen at least ten times. The V and J genes are TRBV7-2 and TRBJ2-1; 8 nucleotides align to TRBD2. This CDR3 is 15 amino acids long. Losses at the gene ends were 5 bases for V and 4 bases for J; bases not matched to a gene: 7. CDR1 and CDR2 from the germline V gene are SGHTA and FQGNSA. CDR3 in amino acids: CASSPDSGEYNEQFF. CDR3 in DNA: TGTGCCAGCAGCCCCGATAGCGGGGAGTACAATGAGCAGTTCTTC.

This clonotype has just a few counts. The rearrangement uses TRBV20-1 and TRBJ2-3; no clear D gene. Germline assignment: CDR1 DFQATT and CDR2 SNEGSKA (reference sequence). The CDR3 consists of 12 residues. V shed 3 bases and J shed 4 bases, with 8 bases lying between them. CDR3 in amino acids: CSASTDADTQYF. The DNA for the CDR3 is TGCAGTGCTAGTACCGACGCAGATACGCAGTATTTT.